Following are 29 T cell receptor beta chains from one sample sequenced in a study of response to subunit inactivated influenza vaccine. TCRdb ran MiXCR on the RT-PCR reads and lists one entry per CDR3 protein. Of some 850,000 distinct CDR3 sequences listed, about 18% were seen once; the top ten hold 11%. This material consisted of PBMCs from blood, taken approximately 5 days after vaccination. Source of these receptors: a man aged 50-60 years who received an inactivated influenza vaccine.

This clonotype showed up just once. The V and J genes are TRBV6-5 and TRBJ1-1, with 7 nucleotides matching TRBD1. The V and J ends lost 0 bases and 5 bases, in that order; junction bases with no gene match: 6. CDR3 size: 15 residues. CDR1 is MNHEY and CDR2 is SVGAGI in the germline V gene. The CDR3 reads CASSYSRQGWTEAFF. Written as DNA, the CDR3 is TGTGCCAGCAGTTACTCTAGACAGGGTTGGACTGAAGCTTTCTTT.

In regard to this clonotype: A much larger clone lies one base from this, so it may be a read error. Here the CDR3 omits its conserved ending phenylalanine or tryptophan, so a read error is the likely source. This chain joins TRBV12-3 or TRBV12-4 and TRBJ2-5; 10 bases fit TRBD1. The V segment lost 5 bases and the J segment 2 bases; nucleotides outside the gene matches: 2. The CDR3 has 14 residues. The CDR3 nucleotides read TGTGCCAGCAGTCGGGGACAGGGGCAAGAGACCCAGTACTTA. Protein sequence: CASSRGQGQETQYL.

This clonotype was detected a few times. The chain combines TRBV9 with TRBJ2-7, with D unresolved. CDR1 and CDR2 (germline): SGDLS, YYNGEE. The CDR3 runs 15 residues. Trimming left V 0 bases short and J 3 bases short, with 13 bases between. CDR3 coding DNA: TGTGCCAGCAGCGTAGAACCCGGGCAAAACTACGAGCAGTACTTC. Protein: CASSVEPGQNYEQYF.

This clonotype was counted between two and nine times. The V gene is TRBV28, the J gene TRBJ1-5; unclear D gene. Germline CDR1 is MDHEN and CDR2 is SYDVKM. The V end was cut by 5 bases, the J end by 5 bases, with 16 bases between. CDR3 length: 15 residues. CDR3 nucleotides: TGTGCCAGCAGTCCGAGCGGGAGGTTGGATCAGCCCCAGCATTTT. It yields the protein CASSPSGRLDQPQHF.

A few counts support this clonotype. This sequence joins TRBV7-9 and TRBJ2-3, with a tentative D call TRBD1 (5 bases). The V end was cut by 8 bases, the J end by 0 bases, with 21 bases between. Looked up from germline, CDR1 is SEHNR and CDR2 is FQNEAQ (reference sequence). This CDR3 has 17 amino acids. The CDR3 protein is CASLTRTPLLSTDTQYF. The CDR3, as DNA: TGTGCCAGCCTGACTCGGACACCTTTACTCAGCACAGATACGCAGTATTTT.

V and J are TRBV20-1 and TRBJ1-6; 7 bases line up with TRBD1. CDR3 length: 14 residues. Per germline, CDR1 DFQATT and CDR2 SNEGSKA (reference sequence). V shed 5 bases, J shed 9 bases, and the junction held 10 bases outside the gene matches. CDR3 DNA: TGCAGTGCTCAACGCTCAGGGGGTAGTTCACCCCTCCACTTT. Translation gives CSAQRSGGSSPLHF.

The chain combines TRBV7-9 with TRBJ2-1; 8 positions match TRBD2. The CDR3 is made up of 14 amino acids. With V trimmed by 8 bases and J by 3 bases, 6 bases remained unmatched. The V gene's germline CDR1 is SEHNR and CDR2 FQNEAQ (reference sequence). This chain's CDR3 is CASRAGRDYNEQFF. Written as DNA, the CDR3 is TGTGCCAGCCGTGCCGGGAGGGACTACAATGAGCAGTTCTTC.

This rearrangement joins TRBV28 to TRBJ2-7, with no clear D. With 1 base removed from V and 1 base from J, the gap between germline ends came to 5 bases. The CDR3 extends over 13 amino acids. Germline loops: CDR1 MDHEN, CDR2 SYDVKM. CDR3 protein: CASSLLDSYEQYF. The CDR3 DNA sequence: TGTGCCAGCAGTTTATTGGATTCCTACGAGCAGTACTTC. Using reference TRBV28 and TRBJ2-7 for the parts outside the CDR3, the full variable domain is DVKVTQSSRYLVKRTGEKVFLECVQDMDHENMFWYRQDPGLGLRLIYFSYDVKMKEKGDIPEGYSVSREKKERFSLILESASTNQTSMYLCASSLLDSYEQYFGPGTRLTVT.

The chain is built from TRBV28 and TRBJ2-7, with D possibly being TRBD2 (5 bases). This CDR3 has 12 amino acids. Per the germline V gene, CDR1 is MDHEN and CDR2 is SYDVKM. V lost 2 bases and J lost 6, with 8 bases in between. In DNA form, the CDR3 reads TGTGCCAGCAGTTTACTAGAGGGCGAGCAGTACTTC. Translating it yields CASSLLEGEQYF. Variable domain in full (rest from reference TRBV28 and TRBJ2-7): DVKVTQSSRYLVKRTGEKVFLECVQDMDHENMFWYRQDPGLGLRLIYFSYDVKMKEKGDIPEGYSVSREKKERFSLILESASTNQTSMYLCASSLLEGEQYFGPGTRLTVT.

The chain is built from TRBV3-1 and TRBJ2-7; tentatively, D is TRBD1 or TRBD2 (5 bases each). V lost 2 bases and J 3 bases, leaving 14 bases between the germline ends. Germline CDR1 and CDR2: LGHDT and YNNKEL (reference sequence). This CDR3 region has 15 residues. CDR3 bases: TGTGCCAGCAGCCAAAATCCTGGGGGTCTCTACGAGCAGTACTTC. This codes for CASSQNPGGLYEQYF.

The chain recombines TRBV5-1 with TRBJ2-1; D possibly corresponds to TRBD2 (5 bases). Germline V gives CDR1 SGHRS, CDR2 YFSETQ. This CDR3 region has 15 residues. Trimming cost V 2 bases and J 8 bases, with 17 bases left between them. CDR3 DNA sequence: TGCGCCAGCAGCTTAGGAGGTACCCCCATAGATGAGCAGTTCTTC. Its protein product is CASSLGGTPIDEQFF. The full variable domain, its missing parts supplied by reference TRBV5-1 and TRBJ2-1, is KAGVTQTPRYLIKTRGQQVTLSCSPISGHRSVSWYQQTPGQGLQFLFEYFSETQRNKGNFPGRFSGRQFSNSRSEMNVSTLELGDSALYLCASSLGGTPIDEQFFGPGTRLTVL.

Many counts were recorded for this clonotype. The chain carries TRBV7-8 and TRBJ1-4; the match to TRBD1 covers 9 bases. Germline V gene sequence: CDR1 SGHVS, CDR2 FQNEAQ. This CDR3 has 17 residues. With 5 bases clipped from V and 2 bases from J, the junction kept 9 bases outside the gene matches. Written as DNA, the CDR3 is TGTGCCAGCAGCCGGGACAGGGAGGATTCGACTAATGAAAAACTGTTTTTT. It yields the protein CASSRDREDSTNEKLFF.

The chain carries TRBV27 and TRBJ2-2; 11 bases are shared with TRBD2. V lost 6 bases and J lost 4; bases outside the gene matches: 1. The CDR3 is 14 amino acids. Germline V gene sequence: CDR1 MNHEY, CDR2 SMNVEV (reference sequence). The CDR3: CASRLAGATGELFF. The CDR3, as DNA: TGTGCCAGCAGACTAGCGGGGGCCACCGGGGAGCTGTTTTTT.

The chain combines TRBV2 with TRBJ2-2; the match to TRBD1 covers 12 bases. Germline V gives CDR1 SNHLY, CDR2 FYNNEI. This CDR3 has 17 residues. After removal of 6 bases from V and 1 base from J, the junction contained 6 bases not matched to a gene. The chain's CDR3 is CASRDGTGGWNTGELFF. CDR3 in DNA: TGTGCCAGCAGAGACGGGACAGGGGGCTGGAACACCGGGGAGCTGTTTTTT.

This clonotype occurred a few times. The J gene is TRBJ2-2, the V gene TRBV11-2, with 15 positions matching TRBD2. This CDR3 contains 18 residues. Germline V lookup: CDR1 SGHAT, CDR2 FQNNGV. The J segment lost 1 base and the V segment lost 4 bases, leaving 4 bases of the junction unmatched. CDR3 nucleotide sequence: TGTGCCAGCAGCTCAGGACTAGCGGGGGGGCAGAACACCGGGGAGCTGTTTTTT. Its translation: CASSSGLAGGQNTGELFF.

The rearrangement joins TRBV12-5 to TRBJ2-2; D is undetermined. This CDR3 is 12 amino acids long. V was cut by 3 bases and J by 6 bases, with 5 bases left in between. Germline assignment: CDR1 LGHNT and CDR2 FRNRAP. This CDR3 is CASGFVAGELFF. Written as DNA, the CDR3 is TGTGCTAGTGGTTTCGTCGCCGGGGAGCTGTTTTTT.

This clonotype was detected a few times. V and J are TRBV7-2 and TRBJ2-7, with TRBD2 matching over 10 bases. The V gene's germline CDR1 is SGHTA and CDR2 FQGNSA. This CDR3 is built from 15 residues. The trim removed 5 bases at V and 3 bases at J, leaving 7 bases unmatched. CDR3 nucleotide sequence: TGTGCCAGCAGCCCACTAAGCGGGAGGGTCTACGAGCAGTACTTC. Protein product: CASSPLSGRVYEQYF.

CDR3 loop: CASSPRRTDLAKNIQYF. DNA for the CDR3: TGTGCCAGCAGTCCCCGCCGGACAGATCTAGCCAAAAACATTCAGTACTTC. The chain recombines TRBV12-3 or TRBV12-4 with TRBJ2-4; TRBD1 is a possible D gene (6 bases). Trimming removed 5 bases at V and 0 bases at J, with 17 bases between. The CDR3 consists of 17 residues.

The rearrangement uses TRBV30 and TRBJ2-6; D is undetermined. The CDR3 is 17 amino acids. Trimming removed 4 bases from V and 0 bases from J, with 16 bases in between. Per germline, CDR1 GTSNPN and CDR2 SVGIG (reference sequence). The CDR3 reads CAWTPGWAVSGANVLTF. The DNA for the CDR3 is TGTGCCTGGACCCCCGGCTGGGCGGTCTCTGGGGCCAACGTCCTGACTTTC.

The chain combines TRBV20-1 with TRBJ2-3; 8 bases line up with TRBD2. Germline values: CDR1 DFQATT, CDR2 SNEGSKA (reference sequence). This CDR3 is 12 amino acids long. Losses at the gene ends were 0 bases for V and 9 bases for J; bases not matched to a gene: 2. The CDR3 sequence: CSARDSGATQYF. The DNA of the CDR3 is TGCAGTGCTAGAGATAGCGGGGCCACGCAGTATTTT.

This clonotype has a handful of counts. This chain joins TRBV7-8 and TRBJ2-1, with 12 bases matching TRBD2. The CDR3 loop spans 16 amino acids. Trimming took 0 bases from V and 7 from J; bases not matched to a gene: 4. The V gene's germline CDR1 is SGHVS and CDR2 FQNEAQ. This CDR3 reads CASSLARLAGVNEQFF. The CDR3 DNA follows: TGTGCCAGCAGCTTAGCTAGACTAGCGGGAGTTAATGAGCAGTTCTTC.

This clonotype was detected a few times. The CDR3 coding sequence is TGTGCCAGCAGCCTGACTCCCGGGACTAGCGGGGGGGGTGAGCAGTTCTTC. Its translation: CASSLTPGTSGGGEQFF. This chain joins TRBV3-1 and TRBJ2-1; TRBD2 aligns across 16 bases. Germline V gives CDR1 LGHDT, CDR2 YNNKEL (reference sequence). The V gene end was trimmed by 4 bases and the J gene end by 9 bases; junction bases not matched to a gene: 9. This CDR3 spans 17 amino acids.

This clonotype was seen many times. This sequence joins TRBV20-1 and TRBJ2-3, with 8 bases identical to TRBD2. The CDR3 extends over 17 amino acids. Germline V gene data show CDR1 as DFQATT and CDR2 as SNEGSKA (reference sequence). Trimming removed 3 bases from V and 2 bases from J; junction bases left unmatched: 13. The chain's CDR3 is CSASEATLADYTDTQYF. CDR3 bases: TGCAGTGCTAGTGAGGCGACACTAGCGGATTACACAGATACGCAGTATTTT.

The chain employs TRBV5-1 and TRBJ2-3, with TRBD1 matching 8 bases. Germline V lookup: CDR1 SGHRS, CDR2 YFSETQ. There are 13 residues in the CDR3. Trimming took 4 bases from V and 5 from J; bases not matched to a gene: 3. The CDR3 nucleotides read TGCGCCAGCAGCCAGGGGGCAATAGATACGCAGTATTTT. This codes for CASSQGAIDTQYF.

This clonotype was seen a handful of times. The V and J genes are TRBV10-3 and TRBJ1-1; possible D gene TRBD1, 5 bases. Germline loops: CDR1 ENHRY, CDR2 SYGVKD. CDR3 length: 12 amino acids. Trimming cost V 4 bases and J 8 bases, with 11 bases left between them. The CDR3 here is CAISGPTGEAFF. Here the CDR3 DNA reads TGTGCCATCAGTGGACCAACAGGAGAAGCTTTCTTT.

This clonotype came up many times. V is TRBV12-3 or TRBV12-4 and J is TRBJ1-5; no clear D. The CDR3 runs 12 residues. V gave up 7 bases and J gave up 0 bases, with 4 bases separating them. The CDR3 DNA is TGTGCCAGCACAAGTAGCAATCAGCCCCAGCATTTT. Translating it yields CASTSSNQPQHF.

The chain couples TRBV7-2 to TRBJ2-4; D call uncertain. The CDR3 runs to 13 residues. Trimming took off 1 base at V and 4 bases at J, with 5 bases between the two ends. Germline values: CDR1 SGHTA, CDR2 FQGNSA. CDR3: CASSLDPKNIQYF. CDR3 DNA: TGTGCCAGCAGCTTAGACCCGAAAAACATTCAGTACTTC.

The V call is TRBV6-6, the J call TRBJ2-3, with 8 bases identical to TRBD1. CDR3 size: 14 residues. Germline-derived CDR1 and CDR2 are MNHNY and SVGAGI (reference sequence). V was clipped by 6 bases and J by 1 base; unmatched bases: 3. CDR3: CASRPQGGTDTQYF. The CDR3 DNA follows: TGTGCCAGCAGACCACAGGGGGGCACAGATACGCAGTATTTT.

The chain joins TRBV7-6 to TRBJ2-1, with D maybe TRBD1 (6 bases). CDR3 length equals 16 residues. Trimming removed 5 bases from V and 3 bases from J, with 17 bases in between. Germline V gene data show CDR1 as SGHVS and CDR2 as FNYEAQ. CDR3 sequence: CASSPNDRNYYNEQFF. The CDR3 DNA sequence: TGTGCCAGCAGCCCCAACGACAGGAACTACTACAATGAGCAGTTCTTC.